This T cell receptor (beta chain) was identified in a study of OX40 agonist ivuxolimab in advanced cancers. Trimming took 3 bases from V and 4 from J; bases not matched to a gene: 6. The germline V gene has CDR1 MGHRA and CDR2 YSYEKL. CDR3 length: 15 residues. Using immunoSEQ multiplex PCR, the repertoire was profiled, and TCRdb retains in-frame clones only, with some absent. Of tens of thousands of clones detected, approximately 84% appear once; the ten largest clones hold 6% to 7%. On this clone: Its antigen remains unidentified.

Whole-study results and caveats: Averaging showed that CD8+ T cells had more expanded clones than CD4+ did. Determination of antigen specificity was not performed for the expanded peripheral T cells.

V usage is TRBV4-1 and J usage is TRBJ1-1; 9 bases are shared with TRBD1. The material was CD4+ or CD8+ T cells sorted from blood, obtained in a trial of the OX40 agonist ivuxolimab. The sequence was collected from an adult with an advanced solid tumor such as melanoma, head and neck, liver or kidney cancer. The CDR3 sequence: CASSQAHRGRTEAFF. CDR3 DNA sequence: TGCGCCAGCAGCCAGGCCCACAGGGGGCGCACTGAAGCTTTCTTT.